This is a list of T cell receptor beta chains from one sample in a study of Graves' ophthalmopathy and Graves' hyperthyroidism. TCRdb reprocessed the multiplex PCR reads via MiXCR and lists one record per CDR3 protein. Of tens of thousands of distinct CDR3 sequences in the sample, around half were seen once. Sequencing was performed on peripheral blood. The receptors here all came from an adult woman with stable Graves' hyperthyroidism. Both conserved end residues are part of each CDR3. D genes are given only for firm matches. Only some rows state a clone size, as once, few, many or a class for expanded clones.

TRBD1,TRBV7-9,.,TRBJ2-2,CASSQGGQGVELFF,TGCGCCAGCAGCCAAGGAGGACAGGGTGTGGAGCTGTTTTTT
TRBD1,TRBV7-8,.,TRBJ1-4,CASSLASDRGLREKLFF,TGTGCCAGCAGCTTAGCGTCGGACAGGGGGCTACGTGAAAAACTGTTTTTT
.,TRBV5-4,.,TRBJ1-2,CASSLQVGDRLYGYTF,TGTGCCAGCAGCTTGCAGGTGGGCGACAGACTCTATGGCTACACCTTC
.,TRBV5-6,many,TRBJ1-2,CASSLGGPEGYGYTF,TGTGCCAGCAGCTTGGGGGGACCTGAAGGCTATGGCTACACCTTC
TRBD1,TRBV5-1,.,TRBJ2-7,CASSADRVNEQYF,TGCGCCAGCAGCGCGGACAGGGTCAACGAGCAGTACTTC
.,TRBV2,.,TRBJ2-7,CASLRDSKFYEQYF,TGTGCCAGCCTCCGGGACTCAAAGTTCTACGAGCAGTACTTC
.,TRBV12-3/TRBV12-4,many,TRBJ1-1,CASSLSGPPGTEAFF,TGTGCCAGCAGTTTATCTGGCCCCCCGGGGACTGAAGCTTTCTTT
TRBD1,TRBV11-2,.,TRBJ2-6,CASRGTATSGANVLTF,TGTGCCAGCAGAGGGACAGCCACCTCTGGGGCCAACGTCCTGACTTTC
TRBD1,TRBV29-1,few,TRBJ1-3,CSDGGQLNTIYF,TGCAGCGACGGGGGACAGCTGAACACCATATATTTT
.,TRBV29-1,.,TRBJ1-1,CSLEEGWNTEAFF,TGCAGTCTTGAGGAGGGATGGAACACTGAAGCTTTCTTT
.,TRBV15,once,TRBJ2-5,CASSSGTPQETQYF,TGTGCCAGCAGTTCCGGGACTCCCCAAGAGACCCAGTACTTC
TRBD1,TRBV7-8,once,TRBJ1-6,CASSKGQGTSPLHF,TGTGCCAGCAGCAAGGGACAGGGGACTTCACCCCTCCACTTT
.,TRBV24-1,.,TRBJ2-2,CATRGTNTGELFF,TGTGCCACCAGGGGGACCAACACCGGGGAGCTGTTTTTT
.,TRBV5-1,.,TRBJ2-5,CASSLRAEQETQYF,TGCGCCAGCAGCTTGCGGGCAGAACAAGAGACCCAGTACTTC
.,TRBV15,.,TRBJ1-2,CATSTPQGRDGYTF,TGTGCCACCAGCACCCCTCAGGGAAGGGATGGCTACACCTTC
TRBD1,TRBV7-9,.,TRBJ1-2,CASSRATGGDYGYTF,TGTGCCAGCAGCCGAGCGACAGGGGGCGACTATGGCTACACCTTC
TRBD1,TRBV7-9,.,TRBJ1-1,CASSPGRDRGPAFF,TGTGCCAGCAGTCCCGGACGGGACAGGGGGCCAGCTTTCTTT
.,TRBV6-6,.,TRBJ2-6,CASSYLGGTEAF,TGTGCCAGCAGTTATCTGGGTGGGACTGAAGCTTTC
TRBD1,TRBV5-1,.,TRBJ2-5,CASSLCQGAGETQYF,TGTGCCAGCAGCTTATGCCAGGGGGCGGGAGAGACCCAGTACTTC
TRBD1,TRBV29-1,.,TRBJ2-7,CSVEGTGYSYEQYF,TGCAGCGTTGAAGGGACAGGGTACTCCTACGAGCAGTACTTC
TRBD1,TRBV29-1,.,TRBJ1-2,CSVAAGQTFYGYTF,TGCAGCGTTGCCGCGGGACAGACTTTCTATGGCTACACCTTC
.,TRBV29-1,many,TRBJ1-1,CSVEPDPVAFF,TGCAGCGTAGAGCCGGACCCGGTAGCTTTCTTT
TRBD2,TRBV20-1,many,TRBJ2-5,CSARTSGRAETQYF,TGCAGTGCTAGGACTAGCGGGAGGGCAGAGACCCAGTACTTC
.,TRBV7-2,.,TRBJ2-5,CASISGELTQYF,TGTGCCAGCATATCAGGGGAGCTGACCCAGTACTTC
.,TRBV15,few,TRBJ1-1,CATSRDLRSTEAFF,TGTGCCACCAGCAGAGATCTAAGGTCCACTGAAGCTTTCTTT
.,TRBV2,many,TRBJ1-1,CASSLTRQELTEAFF,TGTGCCAGCAGTCTTACTAGACAGGAGCTCACTGAAGCTTTCTTT
TRBD1,TRBV6-6,many,TRBJ1-2,CASSYTPGQGPYGYTF,TGTGCCAGCAGTTATACCCCGGGACAGGGGCCCTATGGCTACACCTTC
TRBD2,TRBV25-1,.,TRBJ2-2,CASSPPSSGAGTGELFF,TGTGCCAGCAGTCCCCCCTCCAGCGGGGCGGGCACCGGGGAGCTGTTTTTT
.,TRBV5-1,.,TRBJ1-2,CASSLLGIDYGYTF,TGCGCCAGCAGCTTGCTGGGAATCGACTATGGCTACACCTTC
TRBD1,TRBV24-1,few,TRBJ1-5,CATSDPPGQGSNQPQHF,TGTGCCACCAGTGATCCTCCGGGACAGGGTAGCAATCAGCCCCAGCATTTT
.,TRBV10-3,.,TRBJ2-7,CAISESGGETYEQYF,TGTGCCATCAGTGAGTCGGGCGGGGAGACCTACGAGCAGTACTTC
TRBD2,TRBV6-1,.,TRBJ2-5,CATSSSGRAVETQYF,TGTGCCACCTCCTCTAGCGGGAGGGCCGTAGAGACCCAGTACTTC
TRBD2,TRBV24-1,many,TRBJ2-7,CATSDSPRGVRGEQYF,TGTGCCACCAGTGATTCTCCCCGGGGGGTTAGAGGTGAGCAGTACTTC
.,TRBV7-2,.,TRBJ1-3,CASSFGTANSGNTIYF,TGTGCCAGCAGCTTCGGGACGGCAAACTCTGGAAACACCATATATTTT
TRBD1,TRBV6-1,many,TRBJ1-1,CASSGQGETEAFF,TGTGCCAGCAGTGGACAGGGTGAGACTGAAGCTTTCTTT
TRBD2,TRBV7-2,.,TRBJ2-5,CASSSRGTSGRAETQYF,TGTGCCAGCAGCTCCAGAGGGACTAGCGGGAGGGCAGAGACCCAGTACTTC
.,TRBV14,.,TRBJ1-1,CASSRWGGVNTEAFF,TGTGCCAGCAGTAGGTGGGGCGGTGTGAACACTGAAGCTTTCTTT
TRBD1,TRBV5-1,.,TRBJ1-1,CASSWDRSTEAFF,TGCGCCAGCAGCTGGGACAGGAGCACTGAAGCTTTCTTT
.,TRBV2,many,TRBJ1-5,CASSAGDQPQHF,TGTGCCAGCAGTGCGGGCGATCAGCCCCAGCATTTT
.,TRBV25-1,medium-sized,TRBJ2-5,CASSVGTAAGETQYF,TGTGCCAGCAGTGTTGGGACAGCGGCGGGGGAGACCCAGTACTTC
.,TRBV7-2,.,TRBJ2-7,CASSLVGEEQYF,TGTGCCAGCAGCTTAGTCGGGGAGGAGCAGTACTTC
TRBD1,TRBV29-1,.,TRBJ1-4,CSVETTGGHEKLFF,TGCAGCGTCGAGACGACAGGGGGACATGAAAAACTGTTTTTT
.,TRBV7-9,.,TRBJ2-5,CASSLVANTGETQYF,TGTGCCAGCAGCTTAGTAGCTAACACCGGGGAGACCCAGTACTTC
.,TRBV20-1,medium-sized,TRBJ1-1,CSAQEDTEAFF,TGCAGTGCGCAGGAGGACACTGAAGCTTTCTTT
TRBD2,TRBV19,.,TRBJ2-2,CASSPSGRAGSGELFF,TGTGCCAGTAGTCCCTCCGGGAGGGCGGGGTCCGGGGAGCTGTTTTTT
.,TRBV4-2,.,TRBJ1-1,CASSQGTGEAFF,TGTGCCAGCAGCCAAGGGACTGGTGAAGCTTTCTTT
TRBD1,TRBV20-1,medium-sized,TRBJ1-1,CSARDPGTGNTEAFF,TGCAGTGCTAGAGACCCCGGGACAGGGAACACTGAAGCTTTCTTT
TRBD1,TRBV7-6,.,TRBJ2-3,CASSTRGTSTDTQYF,TGTGCCAGCAGCACCAGGGGGACAAGCACAGATACGCAGTATTTT
.,TRBV14,.,TRBJ2-6,CASSLGSSGANVLTF,TGTGCCAGCAGTTTGGGGAGCTCAGGGGCCAACGTCCTGACTTTC
.,TRBV12-3/TRBV12-4,few,TRBJ1-2,CASSLAQANYGYTF,TGTGCCAGCAGCTTAGCCCAGGCTAACTATGGCTACACCTTC
TRBD2,TRBV5-1,.,TRBJ2-7,CASSSLAGVNEQYF,TGCGCCAGCAGCTCCTTAGCGGGAGTGAACGAGCAGTACTTC
TRBD2,TRBV29-1,once,TRBJ2-3,CSVVSGRGDTQYF,TGCAGCGTCGTTAGCGGGAGAGGCGATACGCAGTATTTT